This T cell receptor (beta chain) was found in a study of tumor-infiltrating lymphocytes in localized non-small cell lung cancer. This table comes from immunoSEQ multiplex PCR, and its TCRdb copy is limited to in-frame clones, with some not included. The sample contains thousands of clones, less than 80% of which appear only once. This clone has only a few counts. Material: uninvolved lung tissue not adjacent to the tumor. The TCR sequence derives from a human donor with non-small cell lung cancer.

In nucleotides, the CDR3 is TGTGCCAGTAGTATAAAGGGGTCCCAGCATTTT. Amino acids: CASSIKGSQHF. The chain links TRBV19 to TRBJ1-5; perhaps TRBD1 as D (5 bases). There are 11 residues in the CDR3. Trimming cost V 2 bases and J 11 bases, with 7 bases left between them. Germline loops: CDR1 LNHDA, CDR2 SQIVND (reference sequence).